The sequence of this T cell receptor beta chain was determined in a study of T-cell reconstitution after alpha-beta-depleted transplantation in children. Study-wide results and caveats: The study traced high day-60 TCRbeta diversity in some patients to surviving recipient T cells and thymic progenitors.

About this clonotype: Its antigen is not identified.

A TCRbeta library incorporating unique molecular identifiers was prepared. In TCRdb, the PCR reads were re-called with MiXCR into one record per CDR3 protein. The sample includes under 100,000 distinct CDR3 sequences, roughly a sixth of them seen just once. This clonotype originated in a male patient aged 2-15 years who had a stem cell transplant for acute lymphoblastic leukemia, so the T cells may come from the graft donor. The material sequenced was PBMCs, mostly from graft donor cells, taken 180 days after TCRalphabeta/CD19-depleted stem cell transplant.

CDR3 nucleotide sequence: TGTGCCAGCAGCCCGCCGGGACAGGTATCTAATGAAAAACTGTTTTTT. Its protein product is CASSPPGQVSNEKLFF. The chain carries TRBV7-9 and TRBJ1-4, with 8 bases identical to TRBD1. The CDR3 has 16 amino acids. V lost 5 bases, J lost 3 bases, and 8 bases stayed unmatched. Germline V gene lookup returns CDR1 SEHNR and CDR2 FQNEAQ (reference sequence).